This T cell receptor (beta chain) was identified during a study of blood T cell repertoires in COVID-19. This CDR3 comprises 17 residues. Losses at the gene ends were 6 bases for V and 10 bases for J; bases not matched to a gene: 21. Per the germline V gene, CDR1 is LGHDT and CDR2 is YNNKEL (reference sequence). In the original analysis: Reference gene primer amplification in the assay estimated nucleated cell counts. Profiled with immunoSEQ multiplex PCR; TCRdb holds only in-frame clones, not every one. V, J and clone size are those of that table, while D and trimming were read from the DNA. The sample has about 330,000 clones, roughly 86% seen once; the top ten hold about 5.7%. Participants came from under 30 US areas, aged about 18 to 95 years.

This clonotype originated in a woman aged 30 to 39 who had recovered from COVID-19. Source material: PBMCs or T cells enriched from blood (not recorded which). The chain couples TRBV3-1 (or the pseudogene TRBV3-2) to TRBJ2-3; 8 positions match TRBD2. CDR3 DNA: TGTGCCAGCAGTAAGAGGTGGAGCGGGGGAAACAGATATCCGCAGTATTTT. Its translation: CASSKRWSGGNRYPQYF.